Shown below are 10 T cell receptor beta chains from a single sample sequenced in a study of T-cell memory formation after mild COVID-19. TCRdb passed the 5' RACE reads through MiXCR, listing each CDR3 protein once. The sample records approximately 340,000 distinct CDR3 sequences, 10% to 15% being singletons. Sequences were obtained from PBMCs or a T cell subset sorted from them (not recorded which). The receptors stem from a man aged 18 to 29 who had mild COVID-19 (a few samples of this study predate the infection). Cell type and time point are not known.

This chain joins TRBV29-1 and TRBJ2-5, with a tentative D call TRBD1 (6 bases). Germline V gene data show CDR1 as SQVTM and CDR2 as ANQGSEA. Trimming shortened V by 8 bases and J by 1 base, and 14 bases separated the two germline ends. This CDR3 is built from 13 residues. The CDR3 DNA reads TGCAGCTCCCAGGGGAGACCCCAAGAGACCCAGTACTTC. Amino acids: CSSQGRPQETQYF.

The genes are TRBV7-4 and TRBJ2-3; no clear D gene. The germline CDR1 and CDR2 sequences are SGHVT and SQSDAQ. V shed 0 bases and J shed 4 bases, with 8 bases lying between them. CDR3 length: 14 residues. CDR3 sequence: CASSLALRSDTQYF. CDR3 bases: TGTGCCAGCAGCTTAGCGTTGAGGTCAGATACGCAGTATTTT.

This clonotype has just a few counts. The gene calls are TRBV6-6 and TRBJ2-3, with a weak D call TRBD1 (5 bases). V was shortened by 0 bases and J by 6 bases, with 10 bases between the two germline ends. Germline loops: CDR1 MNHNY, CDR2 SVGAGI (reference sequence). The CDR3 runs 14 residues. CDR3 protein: CASSYSTDIDTQYF. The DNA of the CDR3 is TGTGCCAGCAGTTACTCAACGGACATCGATACGCAGTATTTT.

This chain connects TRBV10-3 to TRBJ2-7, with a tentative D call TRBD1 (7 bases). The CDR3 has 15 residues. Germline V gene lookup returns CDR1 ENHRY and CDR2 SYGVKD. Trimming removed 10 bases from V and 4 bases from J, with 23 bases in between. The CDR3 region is CATSTRKTGTYEQYF. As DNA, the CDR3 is TGTGCCACCTCAACCCGAAAGACAGGGACTTACGAGCAGTACTTC.

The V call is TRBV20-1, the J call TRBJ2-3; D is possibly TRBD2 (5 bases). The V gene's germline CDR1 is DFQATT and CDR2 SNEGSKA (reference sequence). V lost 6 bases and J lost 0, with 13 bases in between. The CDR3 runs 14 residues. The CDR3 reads CSARLLTSTDTQYF. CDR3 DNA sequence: TGCAGTGCGCGACTACTTACTAGCACAGATACGCAGTATTTT.

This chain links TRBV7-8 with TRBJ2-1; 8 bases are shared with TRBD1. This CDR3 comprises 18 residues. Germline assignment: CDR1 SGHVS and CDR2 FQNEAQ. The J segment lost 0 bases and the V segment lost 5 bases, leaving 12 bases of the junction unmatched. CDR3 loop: CASSTPWDRRSSYNEQFF. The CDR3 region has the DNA TGTGCCAGCAGCACCCCCTGGGACAGGAGAAGCTCCTACAATGAGCAGTTCTTC.

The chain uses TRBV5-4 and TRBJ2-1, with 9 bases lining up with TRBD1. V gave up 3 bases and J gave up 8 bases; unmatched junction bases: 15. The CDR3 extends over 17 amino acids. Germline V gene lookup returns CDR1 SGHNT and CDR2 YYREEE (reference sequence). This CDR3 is CASSSEPGTGLGDEQFF. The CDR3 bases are TGTGCCAGCAGCTCCGAGCCCGGGACAGGGTTAGGCGATGAGCAGTTCTTC.

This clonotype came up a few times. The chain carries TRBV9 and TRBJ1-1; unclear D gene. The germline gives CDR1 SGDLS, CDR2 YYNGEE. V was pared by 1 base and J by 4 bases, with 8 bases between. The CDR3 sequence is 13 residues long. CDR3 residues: CASSVTLGTEAFF. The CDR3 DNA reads TGTGCCAGCAGCGTAACTCTCGGCACTGAAGCTTTCTTT.

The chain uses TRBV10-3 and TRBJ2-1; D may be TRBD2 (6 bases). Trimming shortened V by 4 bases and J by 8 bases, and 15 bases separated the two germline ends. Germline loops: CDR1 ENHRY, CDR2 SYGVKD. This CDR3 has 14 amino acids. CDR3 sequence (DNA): TGTGCCATCAGTGGGGAGATGGGGGGTGATGAGCAGTTCTTC. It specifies CAISGEMGGDEQFF.

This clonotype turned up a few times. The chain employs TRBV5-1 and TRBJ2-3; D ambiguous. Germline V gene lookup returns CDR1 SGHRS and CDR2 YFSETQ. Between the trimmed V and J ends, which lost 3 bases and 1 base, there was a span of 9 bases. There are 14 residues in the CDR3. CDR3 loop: CASSYSRRTDTQYF. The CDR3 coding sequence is TGCGCCAGCAGCTATAGCAGACGCACAGATACGCAGTATTTT.